Below are 17 T cell receptor beta chains sequenced from a single sample in a study of blood T cells in healthy people across ages. PCR was performed a second time for roughly 6 to 12 cycles using a sample-barcoded 5' primer and a J-beta primer mix. From the 5' RACE reads, TCRdb called clonotypes with MiXCR, one entry per CDR3 protein. Among 1.5 million to 2 million distinct CDR3 sequences listed, approximately 50% were seen once. Input material: blood. Every receptor here comes from a woman between 40 and 50 years old in good health.

The J gene is TRBJ2-5, the V gene TRBV5-1; TRBD2 matches at 8 bases. The closer fit of TRBJ2-7 to the DNA end suggests the J call may be wrong. The CDR3 sequence is 13 residues long. Germline lookup yields CDR1 SGHRS and CDR2 YFSETQ. CDR3 DNA: TGCGCCAGCAGGACTAGCGATGACTACGAGCAGTACTTC. As protein: CASRTSDDYEQYF.

The J gene is TRBJ2-7, the V gene TRBV7-9; 7 nucleotides match TRBD2. This CDR3 spans 18 amino acids. After removal of 1 base from V and 0 bases from J, the junction contained 12 bases not matched to a gene. In germline, CDR1 is SEHNR, CDR2 FQNEAQ (reference sequence). CDR3 nucleotide sequence: TGTGCCAGCAGCTTAGTGCGCAGCGGGGCCCTAAGCTCCTACGAGCAGTACTTC. Protein product: CASSLVRSGALSSYEQYF. The complete variable domain, with remaining parts taken from reference TRBV7-9 and TRBJ2-7, reads DTGVSQNPRHKITKRGQNVTFRCDPISEHNRLYWYRQTLGQGPEFLTYFQNEAQLEKSRLLSDRFSAERPKGSFSTLEIQRTEQGDSAMYLCASSLVRSGALSSYEQYFGPGTRLTVT.

The V gene is TRBV20-1, the J gene TRBJ2-1, with TRBD2 as a possible D gene (6 bases). Germline values: CDR1 DFQATT, CDR2 SNEGSKA (reference sequence). CDR3 length: 13 residues. Trimming took 1 base from V and 8 from J, leaving 12 bases between them. CDR3 bases: TGCAGTGCTAGAGCCCACAGCGGGCATGAGCAGTTCTTC. This gives the protein CSARAHSGHEQFF.

As regards this clonotype: This may be a read error, as it is one base from a much larger clone. The chain carries TRBV11-1 and TRBJ1-2; the match to TRBD1 covers 11 bases. The CDR3 is 15 residues long. CDR1 is SGHAT, CDR2 FQDESV, per germline (reference sequence). The CDR3 loop reads CAISFGTGGAYGYTF. The CDR3 DNA reads TGTGCCATCAGCTTCGGGACAGGGGGTGCCTATGGCTACACCTTC.

J is TRBJ2-3 and V is TRBV7-2; 9 bases align to TRBD2. This CDR3 is built from 15 residues. Germline V gives CDR1 SGHTA, CDR2 FQGNSA. V gave up 4 bases and J gave up 6 bases; unmatched junction bases: 8. Here the CDR3 reads CASSWRGGTLDTQYF. The DNA of the CDR3 is TGTGCCAGCAGCTGGCGGGGGGGCACTCTCGATACGCAGTATTTT.

This clonotype came up once. This chain joins TRBV29-1 and TRBJ1-2; 9 positions agree with TRBD1. Unmatched junction bases numbered 10, after V lost 7 bases and J lost 7 bases. Germline V CDR1 and CDR2: SQVTM, ANQGSEA. This CDR3 is built from 13 residues. The CDR3 region has the DNA TGCAGCGCCGGCGGGACAGGGTCTGGTGGCTACACCTTC. It translates to CSAGGTGSGGYTF.

In its sample, this clonotype was seen a few times. The chain recombines TRBV29-1 with TRBJ2-5, with D possibly TRBD1 on 5 matching bases. Germline V gene lookup returns CDR1 SQVTM and CDR2 ANQGSEA. Deletions cut 6 bases from V and 4 bases from J, with 15 bases between. The CDR3 has 13 amino acids. The CDR3 DNA sequence: TGCAGCGTGGCCCTGACAGTGGTAGAGACCCAGTACTTC. It encodes CSVALTVVETQYF.

The gene calls are TRBV20-1 and TRBJ1-2; maybe TRBD1 (6 bases). The CDR3 covers 17 residues. V lost 0 bases and J 4 bases, leaving 21 bases between the germline ends. Germline-derived CDR1 and CDR2 are DFQATT and SNEGSKA (reference sequence). The CDR3 region is CSARDPRDPGAAYGYTF. The CDR3 DNA reads as TGCAGTGCTAGAGATCCCCGAGATCCGGGGGCGGCCTATGGCTACACCTTC.

This clonotype was observed a few times. CDR3 sequence: CASRPRGEGYTF. The CDR3 region has the DNA TGTGCCAGCAGGCCCCGGGGCGAAGGCTACACCTTC. The chain employs TRBV27 and TRBJ1-2; weak D call: TRBD1 (5 bases). The germline V gene encodes CDR1 MNHEY and CDR2 SMNVEV (reference sequence). Between the trimmed V and J ends, which lost 6 bases and 8 bases, there was a span of 13 bases. This CDR3 is 12 amino acids long.

This clonotype was counted at least ten times. The chain carries TRBV6-6 and TRBJ2-1, with D possibly being TRBD2 (7 bases). This CDR3 is built from 16 residues. Per the germline V gene, CDR1 is MNHNY and CDR2 is SVGAGI (reference sequence). V gave up 7 bases and J gave up 3 bases, with 19 bases separating them. Here the CDR3 reads CASINGAGASYNEQFF. DNA of the CDR3: TGTGCCAGCATTAACGGGGCGGGGGCAAGCTACAATGAGCAGTTCTTC.

Turning to this clonotype: The junction does not match germline at one end; this may be a read error. The V and J genes are TRBV6-4 and TRBJ2-3, with D perhaps TRBD2 (6 bases). CDR1 and CDR2 from the germline V gene are MRHNA and SNTAGT. This CDR3 region has 15 residues. The chain's CDR3 is CASSSQAGNTGTQYF. The CDR3 DNA follows: TGTGCCAGCAGTTCCCAGGCGGGGAACACAGGTACGCAGTATTTT.

This clonotype was detected a few times. A junction boundary mismatches the germline segment, possibly from a read error. This chain links TRBV7-7 with TRBJ2-3, with TRBD2 matching 8 bases. Germline V gene lookup returns CDR1 SSHAT and CDR2 FNYEAQ (reference sequence). The CDR3 contains 15 residues. This CDR3 reads CASSPSAGGTDTQYF. The CDR3, as DNA: TGTGCTAGCAGCCCCTCAGCGGGGGGCACAGATACGCAGTATTTT.

In nucleotides, the CDR3 is TGTGCCAGCAGAAAAAAAACAGGTACCTACGAGCAGTACTTC. This translates into CASRKKTGTYEQYF. This sequence joins TRBV6-5 and TRBJ2-7; D perhaps matches TRBD1 (5 bases). Germline V gene sequence: CDR1 MNHEY, CDR2 SVGAGI. This CDR3 region has 14 residues. V lost 6 bases and J lost 2, with 14 bases in between.

This clonotype occurred once. The J gene is TRBJ2-3, the V gene TRBV4-1, with a weak D call TRBD2 (6 bases). CDR3 length: 15 residues. Trimming removed 0 bases from V and 4 bases from J, with 11 bases in between. The germline V gene encodes CDR1 MGHRA and CDR2 YSYEKL. The CDR3 loop is CASSQDQTSPDTQYF. The CDR3 region has the DNA TGCGCCAGCAGCCAAGATCAAACTAGCCCAGATACGCAGTATTTT.

The rearrangement joins TRBV6-1 to TRBJ2-7; possibly TRBD1 for D (5 bases). Looked up from germline, CDR1 is MNHNS and CDR2 is SASEGT. V lost 7 bases to trimming and J lost 0 bases, with 19 bases between them. CDR3 length equals 16 residues. The CDR3 here is CASTSRRQGNSYEQYF. The CDR3 DNA sequence: TGTGCCAGCACCTCAAGGCGGCAGGGAAACTCCTACGAGCAGTACTTC.

The V and J genes are TRBV27 and TRBJ2-7; D possibly corresponds to TRBD2 (5 bases). Germline V gene lookup returns CDR1 MNHEY and CDR2 SMNVEV (reference sequence). With 3 bases removed from V and 3 bases from J, the gap between germline ends came to 9 bases. The CDR3 has 13 amino acids. CDR3 amino acids: CASSFHGDYEQYF. CDR3 nucleotides: TGTGCCAGCAGTTTTCACGGGGACTACGAGCAGTACTTC.

The chain employs TRBV5-1 and TRBJ2-1, with TRBD1 matching over 8 bases. J was trimmed by 5 bases and V by 2 bases; bases with no gene match: 6. The CDR3 has 15 amino acids. CDR1 and CDR2 (germline): SGHRS, YFSETQ. The CDR3 loop is CASSFIDRGDNEQFF. CDR3 sequence (DNA): TGCGCCAGCAGCTTCATCGACAGGGGTGACAATGAGCAGTTCTTC. The variable domain in full, with the rest retrieved from reference TRBV5-1 and TRBJ2-1, is KAGVTQTPRYLIKTRGQQVTLSCSPISGHRSVSWYQQTPGQGLQFLFEYFSETQRNKGNFPGRFSGRQFSNSRSEMNVSTLELGDSALYLCASSFIDRGDNEQFFGPGTRLTVL.